The rows below give T cell receptor beta chains drawn from one sample of a study of blood T cell repertoires in COVID-19. Sequencing was performed with immunoSEQ multiplex PCR; in TCRdb, only in-frame clones are kept and a portion is missing. The repertoire holds around 67,000 clones, with almost 85% as singletons. Specimen: peripheral blood. The source of these receptors is a man in his 70s with acute or convalescent COVID-19. The CDR3 runs from the conserved cysteine through the conserved F or W. D genes are given only for firm matches.

>TRBV7-2|TRBD2|TRBJ2-7
CASSYLGGGTSYEQYF
>TRBV7-9|.|TRBJ2-3
CASSLRTDTQYF
>TRBV5-1|TRBD2|TRBJ2-1
CASSLTLAGGRNEQFF
>TRBV5-1|.|TRBJ1-3
CASSLGSDTIYF
>TRBV18|.|TRBJ2-5
CASSRGPQETQYF
>TRBV5-4|TRBD2|TRBJ2-7
CASSFGREGRYEQYF
>TRBV15|TRBD1|TRBJ1-6
CATSDRPGTANSPLHF
>TRBV28|TRBD2|TRBJ2-3
CASSPSGPFGGDTQYF
>TRBV15|.|TRBJ1-5
CATSPFGGSDQPQHF
>TRBV7-8|.|TRBJ1-1
CASSLSYTEAFF
>TRBV13|.|TRBJ1-6
CASSLVRTSSPLHF
>TRBV11-2|.|TRBJ1-1
CASSLDSEAFF
>TRBV28|TRBD2|TRBJ2-1
CASKSGGPSYNEQFF
>TRBV29-1|.|TRBJ2-5
CSEIQGQETQYF
>TRBV18|TRBD2|TRBJ2-1
CASSPKGAGANEYNEQFF
>TRBV9|.|TRBJ2-2
CASSPSAGELFF
>TRBV28|.|TRBJ2-1
CASEGRSYNEQFF
>TRBV3-1/TRBV3-2|.|TRBJ2-2
CASSQDGGEWNTGELFF
>TRBV6-5|.|TRBJ1-3
CASSYSLGNTIYF
>TRBV14|TRBD2|TRBJ2-5
CASSQVGSGASRGTQYF
>TRBV11-3|TRBD2|TRBJ2-1
CASSLAGGPYNEQFF
>TRBV6-2/TRBV6-3|TRBD2|TRBJ2-5
CASSYIGGAYQETQYF
>TRBV12-3/TRBV12-4|.|TRBJ2-7
CATQGLTYEQYF
>TRBV6-2/TRBV6-3|TRBD1|TRBJ2-7
CASSYSMTGAAWEQYF
>TRBV30|.|TRBJ2-7
CAWSPPRRRSYEQYF
>TRBV14|.|TRBJ2-5
CASSQDRGRQETQYF
>TRBV5-1|.|TRBJ1-1
CASSTRLNTEAFF
>TRBV5-6|TRBD2|TRBJ2-5
CASSLRGSGPDQETQYF
>TRBV4-1|.|TRBJ2-3
CASSPRDSRSTDTQYF
>TRBV2|.|TRBJ2-7
CAGRTDSYEQYF
>TRBV15|TRBD2|TRBJ2-5
CATSRGSGGETQYF
>TRBV28|.|TRBJ1-2
CASRPGGSEYGYTF
>TRBV19|.|TRBJ2-2
CASSIGPGDTGELFF
>TRBV5-4|.|TRBJ1-4
CASSVTGATNEKLFF
>TRBV6-5|.|TRBJ1-1
CASTGTPNTEAFF
>TRBV3-1/TRBV3-2|.|TRBJ2-7
CASSQGQGSSYEQYF
>TRBV3-1/TRBV3-2|.|TRBJ1-1
CATTGDGTTEAFF
>TRBV5-1|.|TRBJ2-1
CASSLEQGSYNEQFF
>TRBV5-6|.|TRBJ1-5
CASSLGRHNNQPQHF
>TRBV28|.|TRBJ1-1
CASSLIQTNTEAFF
>TRBV11-3|TRBD2|TRBJ2-2
CASSLTGTRNTGELFF
>TRBV5-1|TRBD1|TRBJ2-2
CASSFQGEGTGELFF
>TRBV19|.|TRBJ1-1
CASSIKRVGTEAFF
>TRBV28|.|TRBJ1-2
CASSLIGEGYTF
>TRBV28|.|TRBJ1-3
CASSPPGGRGNTIYF